This T cell receptor (beta chain) is from a study of T cell responses to AZD1222 COVID-19 vaccine (dated by TCRdb to the early 2020s). General notes on the study: AZD1222 recipients with second doses at about 4 weeks or about 12 weeks were pooled, because spike-specific TCR depth and breadth did not differ between schedules. A total of 230 to 250 trial participants underwent TCR sequencing, of whom 200 to 220 received two doses of AZD1222 and some 26 received two doses of the MenACWY control vaccine. Enrollment into the trials was organized by age into subgroups of 18-55, 56-69 and 70-plus years, and those subgroups contained approximately 160, 26 and 62 TCR-sequenced participants, respectively. General conclusions and limits of the study: The vaccine-associated CD4 TCRs covered the entire spike protein, and the dominant responses fell in regions 160-218 and 743-854. A significant rise in spike-specific TCR breadth and depth was observed after two AZD1222 doses relative to day 0 and relative to MenACWY recipients. Because no day 14 peak-response samples were available, repertoires were characterized only after the peak T cell response. Participants were mostly white British and included more females than males, and it was suggested by the authors that clonal diversity may have been underestimated. Conclusions about previously exposed vaccinees are limited, since just five or six AZD1222 recipients were seropositive for SARS-CoV-2 at baseline. In the small 56-69-year group, the increase in depth fell short of significance, most likely because of low power. Epitopes outside the regions mutated in the B.1.351 and B.1.1.7 variants were reportedly recognized by nearly half of the unique spike-specific TCRs.

The CDR3 regions of human TCRbeta chains were subjected to immunosequencing. The published analysis was carried out like this. TCRs in the repertoires were matched against a reference library of SARS-CoV-2-specific TCRs that had been generated with the MIRA antigen-specificity platform. Breadth meant the fraction of unique TCRs that were SARS-CoV-2-associated, whereas depth meant the fraction of total T cells that were SARS-CoV-2-associated. Using the MIRA data, each spike-specific TCR was assigned both to the spike region to which the TCR was reactive and to a CD4 or CD8 class. Log10-transformed breadth and depth values were compared by one-way ANOVA with Sidak's multiple comparisons tests. TCRdb stores this immuneACCESS table with in-frame sequences only. Part of the clones is absent; in the studies checked, under half of the shortfall reflects unresolved V genes, and no reason is known for the rest. D and trimming were read from the DNA, whereas the V and J calls and clone size are those reported in that table. This sample gives 150,000 or so clones in total; approximately 90% of them show up just once. About 1.4% of the sample lies in the top ten.

Trimming takes 10 bases off V and 2 bases off J; junction bases not matched to a gene: 3. The CDR3 holds 12 amino acids from the cysteine to the phenylalanine. Left in the record is the CDR3 DNA by itself, 36 bases read in frame from the first base. Based on the germline V gene, the CDR1 and CDR2 sequences are MNHEY and SVGAGI. With respect to this clone: The antigen it binds to is not known. Base quality data are lacking; no much larger clone is found one base away.

According to the study, the label for this sample's time point signals: baseline before first vaccination. The vaccinee samples were drawn from two UK trials, COV001 and COV002, one of which was a single-blind randomized controlled phase 2/3 trial testing AZD1222 (ChAdOx1 nCoV-19) in healthy adults. For TCRbeta chain sequencing, PBMC samples from trial participants were taken at day 0 and at day 28 after the second dose. The chain employs TRBV6-5 and TRBJ2-7; 9 bases in between match TRBD1. The sequencing here drew on peripheral blood, taken on day 0 of AZD1222 vaccination. The source of this sequence is an adult in good health. Here the CDR3 is given as CATRTGAYEQYF. The DNA is TGTGCCACCCGGACAGGGGCCTACGAGCAGTACTTC.